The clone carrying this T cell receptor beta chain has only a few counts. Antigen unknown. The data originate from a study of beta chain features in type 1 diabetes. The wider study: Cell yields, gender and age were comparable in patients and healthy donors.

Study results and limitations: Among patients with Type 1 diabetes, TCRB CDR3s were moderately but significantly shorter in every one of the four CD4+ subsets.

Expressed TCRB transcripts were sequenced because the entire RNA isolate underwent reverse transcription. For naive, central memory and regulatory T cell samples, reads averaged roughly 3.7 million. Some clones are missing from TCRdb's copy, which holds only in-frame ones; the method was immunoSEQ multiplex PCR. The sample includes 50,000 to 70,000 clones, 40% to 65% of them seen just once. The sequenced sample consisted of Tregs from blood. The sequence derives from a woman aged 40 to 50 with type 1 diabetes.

The DNA of the CDR3 is TGCAGCGTAGGGGATCCCTCCTACGAGCAGTACTTC. Translated, it gives CSVGDPSYEQYF. The chain carries TRBV29-1 and TRBJ2-7; TRBD1 is a possible D gene (5 bases). This CDR3 comprises 12 residues. Trimming left V 6 bases short and J 0 bases short, with 9 bases between. Germline CDR1 and CDR2: SQVTM and ANQGSEA.